This T cell receptor (beta chain) was identified during a study of T cell repertoires in cytomegalovirus infection. Study context: A matching HLA type, together with CMV infection, was signaled by public TCR beta signatures. Study-level results: Identification of carriers of CMV plus the relevant HLA was performed using cumulative public TCR beta family frequency. HLA-C-restricted CMV-specific TCR beta clonotypes were dominant in the ex vivo response.

For this clonotype: What it binds is not known.

The CDR3 has 16 residues. Losses at the gene ends were 0 bases for V and 8 bases for J; bases not matched to a gene: 12. The germline gives CDR1 DFQATT, CDR2 SNEGSKA (reference sequence). TCRdb reprocessed the reads via MiXCR and lists one record per CDR3 protein. The sample comprises fewer than 300,000 distinct CDR3 sequences, about a quarter of which are singletons, and 11% to 15% rests with the top ten. The chain uses TRBV20-1 and TRBJ2-1; the match to TRBD2 covers 8 bases. The TCR sequence derives from a human donor in good health (CMV status not recorded). Some clones in this sample may be carry-over from other donors' samples. Sequenced material: PBMCs. The CDR3 DNA sequence: TGCAGTGCTAGAGATAACCGGGTAGCGGGATGGTATGAGCAGTTCTTC. Translation: CSARDNRVAGWYEQFF.